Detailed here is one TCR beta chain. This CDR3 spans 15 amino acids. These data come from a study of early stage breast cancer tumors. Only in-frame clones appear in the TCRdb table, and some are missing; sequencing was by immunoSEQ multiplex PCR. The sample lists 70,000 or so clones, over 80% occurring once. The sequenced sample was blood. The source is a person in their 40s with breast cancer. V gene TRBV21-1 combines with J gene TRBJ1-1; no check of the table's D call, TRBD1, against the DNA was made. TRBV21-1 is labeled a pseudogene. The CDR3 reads CASSKSRTKNTEAFF. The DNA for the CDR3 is TGTGCCAGCAGCAAATCGAGGACAAAGAACACTGAAGCTTTCTTT.